The source of this TCR beta chain is a study of blood T cell repertoires in COVID-19. Study-level background: Specimens from acute and convalescent COVID-19 originated in the United States, Italy and Spain.

The CDR3 contains 15 residues. Trimming took 7 bases from V and 4 from J, leaving 17 bases between them. CDR1 and CDR2 (germline): MNHEY, SVGAGI. Methods used by the authors: By means of reference gene primer amplification, nucleated cell counts were estimated. Assay used: immunoSEQ multiplex PCR; TCRdb lists only in-frame clones, some missing. V and J calls plus clone size are reproduced from that table; the DNA served to infer D and trimming. The table lists some 190,000 clones, 88% of them singletons. Source material: peripheral blood. The J gene is TRBJ2-4, the V gene TRBV6-5; possible D gene TRBD2, 5 bases. This receptor was obtained from a man aged 18 to 30 with active or convalescent COVID-19. Written as DNA, the CDR3 is TGTGCCAGCAAAGTCCGAGGGCCAGAGAAAAACATTCAGTACTTC. It codes for CASKVRGPEKNIQYF.